Listed below are T cell receptor beta chains from one sample, sequenced in a study of T cell repertoires in cytomegalovirus infection. TCRdb re-analysed the reads in MiXCR, keeping a single row per CDR3 protein. The sample consists of a few hundred thousand distinct CDR3 sequences, around a tenth of them appearing once. Sequenced material: PBMCs. The source of these receptors is a human donor in good health (CMV status not recorded). Some clones in this sample may be carry-over from other donors' samples. CDR3s include the opening cysteine and the closing phenylalanine or tryptophan. Fields, in order: J gene, D gene, V gene, CDR3 length, clone size, CDR3 protein, CDR3 DNA. D genes are given only for firm matches. Only some rows state a clone size, as once, few, many or a class for expanded clones.

>TRBJ2-7|TRBD2|TRBV7-2|15|few
CASSLFGRGSYEQYF
TGTGCCAGCAGCTTATTCGGGCGGGGGAGCTACGAGCAGTACTTC
>TRBJ1-1|-|TRBV20-1|16|-
CSAVRLVGVGVTEAFF
TGCAGTGCCGTCCGCCTTGTGGGGGTTGGGGTCACTGAAGCTTTCTTT
>TRBJ1-1|-|TRBV6-5|13|-
CASGDKSNAEAFF
TGTGCCAGTGGGGACAAAAGTAACGCTGAAGCTTTCTTT
>TRBJ2-2|-|TRBV7-2|16|many
CASSPRQILGTGELFF
TGTGCCAGCAGCCCACGACAGATTTTGGGGACCGGGGAGCTGTTTTTT
>TRBJ2-1|TRBD2|TRBV7-2|16|many
CASSPRTSGVYNEQFF
TGTGCCAGCAGCCCGAGGACTAGCGGCGTATACAATGAGCAGTTCTTC
>TRBJ2-2|-|TRBV2|12|once
CASGGYTGELFF
TGTGCCAGCGGGGGGTACACCGGGGAGCTGTTTTTT
>TRBJ2-3|TRBD2|TRBV27|16|-
CASTEIRGLATDTQYF
TGTGCCAGCACCGAAATCCGAGGACTAGCGACAGATACGCAGTATTTT
>TRBJ1-1|TRBD1|TRBV9|15|-
CASSVGQAGSTEAFF
TGTGCCAGCAGCGTGGGACAGGCGGGGAGCACTGAAGCTTTCTTT
>TRBJ2-3|-|TRBV28|15|many
CASRGEGTGSDTQYF
TGTGCCAGCCGGGGAGAGGGAACAGGATCAGATACGCAGTATTTT
>TRBJ1-2|-|TRBV29-1|13|-
CSVDIDGAYGYTF
TGCAGCGTTGATATTGACGGGGCTTATGGCTACACCTTC
>TRBJ2-6|-|TRBV7-2|14|-
CASSSTTRANVLTF
TGTGCCAGCAGCTCCACGACAAGGGCCAACGTCCTGACTTTC
>TRBJ1-2|-|TRBV28|17|-
CASSPLGGQNPNYGYTF
TGTGCCAGCAGTCCGCTCGGTGGGCAGAACCCTAACTATGGCTACACCTTC
>TRBJ1-1|-|TRBV12-3/TRBV12-4|12|many
CASTRTNTEAFF
TGTGCCAGCACCCGTACGAACACTGAAGCTTTCTTT
>TRBJ2-6|-|TRBV7-2|15|many
CASSRVGSGANVLTF
TGTGCCAGCAGCCGCGTGGGCTCTGGGGCCAACGTCCTGACTTTC
>TRBJ1-1|TRBD1|TRBV2|13|few
CAIGTGVGTEAFF
TGTGCCATCGGGACAGGGGTTGGCACTGAAGCTTTCTTT
>TRBJ2-7|-|TRBV7-2|11|many
CASSLRYEQYF
TGTGCCAGCAGCCTCCGCTACGAGCAGTACTTC
>TRBJ2-7|-|TRBV4-2|14|few
CASSRAGSSYEQYF
TGTGCCAGCAGCCGCGCAGGTAGCTCCTACGAGCAGTACTTC
>TRBJ1-5|-|TRBV19|13|-
CASSIDRTKPQHF
TGTGCCAGTAGTATTGACAGGACGAAGCCCCAGCATTTT
>TRBJ2-3|-|TRBV20-1|14|-
CSASPGDLADTQYF
TGCAGTGCTAGTCCGGGGGATCTCGCAGATACGCAGTATTTT
>TRBJ1-1|-|TRBV12-3/TRBV12-4|14|many
CASIRGGGNTEAFF
TGTGCCAGCATCAGGGGAGGTGGGAACACTGAAGCTTTCTTT
>TRBJ1-1|-|TRBV29-1|13|-
CSVSGKQNTEAFF
TGCAGCGTTTCAGGGAAGCAGAACACTGAAGCTTTCTTT
>TRBJ2-1|TRBD2|TRBV6-2/TRBV6-3|14|few
CASNMGLVGNEQFF
TGTGCCAGCAACATGGGACTAGTAGGCAATGAGCAGTTCTTC
>TRBJ2-7|-|TRBV7-2|12|many
CASSFGGREQYF
TGTGCCAGCAGTTTCGGGGGGCGGGAGCAGTACTTC
>TRBJ2-4|-|TRBV7-8|19|many
CASSLGGVPGLAYKNIQYF
TGTGCCAGCAGCTTAGGGGGGGTCCCGGGGCTAGCCTACAAAAACATTCAGTACTTC
>TRBJ2-7|-|TRBV7-2|15|many
CASSTLTRERGEQYF
TGTGCCAGCAGCACCTTAACTCGCGAACGGGGGGAGCAGTACTTC
>TRBJ2-1|-|TRBV19|13|-
CASTSGPYNQQFF
TGTGCCAGTACCAGCGGACCTTACAATCAGCAGTTCTTC
>TRBJ2-5|-|TRBV2|13|-
CASKDLGQETQYF
TGTGCCAGCAAGGATTTGGGCCAAGAGACCCAGTACTTC
>TRBJ2-7|-|TRBV15|14|-
CATSRGPGGGEQYF
TGTGCCACCAGCAGAGGCCCCGGGGGAGGCGAGCAGTACTTC
>TRBJ1-2|TRBD1|TRBV11-3|16|few
CASSLEWTGYGYGYTF
TGTGCCAGCAGCTTAGAGTGGACAGGGTACGGCTATGGCTACACCTTC
>TRBJ2-7|TRBD1|TRBV12-3/TRBV12-4|14|-
CASRRDRGNYEQYF
TGTGCCAGCAGAAGGGACAGGGGGAACTACGAGCAGTACTTC
>TRBJ2-6|-|TRBV6-4|16|many
CASSGDRGSGANVLTF
TGTGCCAGCAGTGGGGACCGGGGCTCTGGGGCCAACGTCCTGACTTTC
>TRBJ2-2|-|TRBV7-8|16|many
CASSLEYSLNTGELFF
TGTGCCAGCAGCTTAGAGTACAGCCTTAACACCGGGGAGCTGTTTTTT
>TRBJ1-6|-|TRBV7-9|13|-
CASSLKAVPPLHF
TGTGCCAGCAGCTTAAAAGCCGTTCCACCCCTCCACTTT